The rows below give T cell receptor beta chains drawn from one sample of a study of blood T cell repertoires in COVID-19. Profiling relied on immunoSEQ multiplex PCR, and the TCRdb table lists in-frame clones only, not all of them. This sample has nearly 25,000 clones, with around 81% found just once. The sample comprised peripheral blood. All receptors derive from a man between 65 and 85 years old with acute or convalescent COVID-19. Each CDR3 is given without its conserved first and last residue.

TRBV6-5,TRBJ1-1,ASSLAVMNTEAF
TRBV27,TRBJ1-6,ASSLEGQHNSPLH
TRBV6-1,TRBJ1-6,ASSDSSYNSPLH
TRBV5-1,TRBJ2-2,ASSLRTSGTGELF
TRBV10-3,TRBJ1-4,AISEGDRGSEKLF
TRBV10-3,TRBJ2-3,AIRAGSGTDTQY
TRBV5-1,TRBJ1-2,ASSWDRGQEGYT
TRBV4-1,TRBJ1-2,ASSLEKTQHYGYT
TRBV6-2/TRBV6-3,TRBJ2-2,ASSGREGRTGELF
TRBV10-2,TRBJ1-1,ASSIPRATEAF
TRBV9,TRBJ2-1,ASSIRTGYNEQF
TRBV6-1,TRBJ1-4,ASSDMRVRQEKLF
TRBV29-1,TRBJ2-7,SVPLATGGSSYEQY
TRBV28,TRBJ1-5,ASGEGGQPQH
TRBV2,TRBJ1-6,ASSERRHSGDSPLH
TRBV7-9,TRBJ2-3,ASRPLAGAGTDTQY
TRBV9,TRBJ2-1,ASSVPLAGAPGSYNEQF
TRBV14,TRBJ2-5,ASSRGEFPQETQY
TRBV18,TRBJ1-2,ASSPDRGRSYGYT
TRBV5-1,TRBJ1-1,ASSLQDRPMNTEAF
TRBV24-1,TRBJ2-7,PYFGGPSLDEQY
TRBV4-3,TRBJ2-7,ASSQDHSYEQY
TRBV5-1,TRBJ2-5,ASRLSSQETQY
TRBV7-2,TRBJ2-1,AIGSGSLVGYNEQF
TRBV27,TRBJ1-1,ASSLGGHTEAF
TRBV10-3,TRBJ2-7,ATREGSSGEQY
TRBV10-3,TRBJ2-3,AISGPGGGGSTDTQY
TRBV9,TRBJ2-1,ASSVGGQGAEQF
TRBV5-1,TRBJ1-2,ATSPEGTGYGYT
TRBV29-1,TRBJ1-3,SGANTPGNTIY
TRBV7-2,TRBJ2-1,ASSLAGGRVYNEQF
TRBV7-9,TRBJ2-5,ASSLGLADFQETQY
TRBV9,TRBJ1-1,ASSPYRGRSLNTEAF
TRBV19,TRBJ1-1,ASTRQEAPFTEAF
TRBV7-9,TRBJ1-1,ASSPWTGEDTEAF
TRBV5-1,TRBJ1-2,ASSLAGEASYGYT